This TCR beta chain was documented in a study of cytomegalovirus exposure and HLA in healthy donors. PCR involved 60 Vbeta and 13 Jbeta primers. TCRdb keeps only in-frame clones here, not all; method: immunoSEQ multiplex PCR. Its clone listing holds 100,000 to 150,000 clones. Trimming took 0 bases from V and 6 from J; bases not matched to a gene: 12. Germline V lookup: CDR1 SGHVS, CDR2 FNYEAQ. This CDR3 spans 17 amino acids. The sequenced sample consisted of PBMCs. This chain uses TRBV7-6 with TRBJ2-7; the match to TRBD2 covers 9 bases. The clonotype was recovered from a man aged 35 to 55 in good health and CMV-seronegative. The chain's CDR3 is CASSLALLGLAFFEQYF. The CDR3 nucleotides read TGTGCCAGCAGCTTAGCTTTGTTGGGACTAGCTTTCTTCGAGCAGTACTTC.